This T cell receptor (beta chain) was sequenced for a study of radiotherapy plus CTLA-4 blockade in lung cancer. Study overall: Disease control was achieved by around 30% of patients, and objective responses by around 17%.

The CDR3 sequence is 16 residues long. V was pared by 0 bases and J by 4 bases, with 16 bases between. The V gene's germline CDR1 is SGHRS and CDR2 YFSETQ. Study-level findings and limits: Radiotherapy plus ipilimumab was followed by expansion in blood of tumor-derived TCR clones. Dynamics of early blood T cell clones, together with interferon-beta, were reportedly the best predictors of response.

Only one count was recorded for this clone. Its antigen remains unknown. TCRdb's copy holds only in-frame clones and misses some; the assay was immunoSEQ multiplex PCR. The profile shows around 95,000 clones, about four fifths of them singletons. Focal radiation plus CTLA-4 blockade with ipilimumab was given to patients with chemo-refractory metastatic non-small-cell lung cancer. The sequence was obtained from a human donor with non-small cell lung cancer who had stable disease on radiotherapy plus ipilimumab. V is TRBV5-1 and J is TRBJ1-1; possibly TRBD1 for D (6 bases). The source was peripheral blood, collected from a patient treated with radiotherapy plus ipilimumab. CDR3 in DNA: TGCGCCAGCAGCTTGGGAGGGGGTGGAGGATTCACTGAAGCTTTCTTT. Protein: CASSLGGGGGFTEAFF. Variable domain in full (rest from reference TRBV5-1 and TRBJ1-1): KAGVTQTPRYLIKTRGQQVTLSCSPISGHRSVSWYQQTPGQGLQFLFEYFSETQRNKGNFPGRFSGRQFSNSRSEMNVSTLELGDSALYLCASSLGGGGGFTEAFFGQGTRLTVV.